This TCR beta chain emerged from a study of blood T cell repertoires in COVID-19. Study information: Acute and convalescent COVID-19 samples came from the United States, Italy and Spain. The analysed material was cDNA or gDNA that came from T cells, B-cell-depleted T cells, or PBMCs.

CDR1 MDHEN and CDR2 SYDVKM come from the germline V gene. V lost 6 bases and J 0 bases, leaving 15 bases between the germline ends. The CDR3 is 15 amino acids. Authors' data handling: Scientists estimated how many nucleated cells there were by amplifying reference gene primers. Clones were sequenced by immunoSEQ multiplex PCR, and TCRdb holds only the in-frame ones, with some missing. V and J calls plus clone size are reproduced from that table; the DNA served to infer D and trimming. The table has roughly 180,000 clones, about 80% seen once. In this sample, this clone turned up a few times. Sample: peripheral blood. The chain combines TRBV28 with TRBJ2-7, with a possible D match to TRBD1 (5 bases). The sequence derives from a human donor in a cohort sampled during active COVID-19. The CDR3 reads CASSPHPDSSYEQYF. CDR3 DNA: TGTGCCAGCAGCCCTCACCCCGACAGCTCCTACGAGCAGTACTTC.